This T cell receptor (beta chain) was recovered during a study of T cell repertoires in cytomegalovirus infection. For the study at large: Indications came from public TCR beta signatures; they pointed to CMV infection and to a matching HLA type. Whole-study results and caveats: Predominance within the ex vivo response was attributable to HLA-C-restricted CMV-specific TCR beta clonotypes. Individuals carrying CMV plus the relevant HLA were identified by cumulative frequency of public TCR beta families.

The V gene lost 8 bases and the J gene lost 6 bases, with 8 bases spanning the gap. Germline CDR1 and CDR2: MNHEY and SVGEGT. The CDR3 totals 11 residues. This clonotype was counted a few times. The antigen is unknown. Via MiXCR, TCRdb re-called the reads, giving one row per CDR3 protein. The table has just under 500,000 distinct CDR3 sequences, more than 30% seen once. The material was cultured PBMCs, obtained from culture after CMV antigen stimulation. V usage is TRBV6-2 or TRBV6-3 and J usage is TRBJ2-1; possibly TRBD2 for D (6 bases). The clonotype originates from a human donor in good health (CMV status not recorded). Some clones in this sample may be carry-over from other donors' samples. CDR3 nucleotide sequence: TGTGCCAGCGTGGGGGGCAATGAGCAGTTCTTC. Its translation: CASVGGNEQFF.